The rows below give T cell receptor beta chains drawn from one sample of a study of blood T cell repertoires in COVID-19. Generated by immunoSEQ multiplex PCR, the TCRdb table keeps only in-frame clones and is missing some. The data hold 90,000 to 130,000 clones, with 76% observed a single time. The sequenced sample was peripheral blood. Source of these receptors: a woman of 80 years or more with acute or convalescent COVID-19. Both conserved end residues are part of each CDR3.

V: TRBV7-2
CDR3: CASSLGGDTEAFF

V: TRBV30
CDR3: CAWRRTGIYEQYF

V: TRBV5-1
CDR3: CASSQPGGQETQYF

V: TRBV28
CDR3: CASSSEGSAWVQAFF

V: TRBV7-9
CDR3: CASRNSLRNEQFF

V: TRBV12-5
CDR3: CASGFLVPLRQGNYGYTF

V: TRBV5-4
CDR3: CASSLSLAGVSQETQYF

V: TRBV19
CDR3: CASTDIGRSNQPQHF

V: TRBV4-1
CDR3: CASSQADRSDQAFF

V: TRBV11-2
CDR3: CASSLDRGAPYEQYF

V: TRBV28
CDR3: CASFPRQGVRTDTQYF

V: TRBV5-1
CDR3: CASSPLSSGGSEQYF

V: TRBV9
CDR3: CASGGSAKDEQYF

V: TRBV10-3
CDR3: CAISGLAGDGSSYEQYF

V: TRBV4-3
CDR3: CASSQDWQQHRGWEKLFF

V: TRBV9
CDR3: CASSASGVRSGYTF

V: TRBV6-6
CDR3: CASKKGTSGSYEQYF

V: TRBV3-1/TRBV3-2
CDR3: CASSQGAGTGELFF

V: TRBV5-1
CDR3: CASSPMGTATNEKLFF

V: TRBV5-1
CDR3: CASSFLTGGYTEAFF

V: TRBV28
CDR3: CASSSGQGGYEQYF

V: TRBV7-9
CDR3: CASSFMNTEAFF

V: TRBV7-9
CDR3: CASSLVEGARGNYGYTF

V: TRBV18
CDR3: CASSPRTSGGAPDTQYF

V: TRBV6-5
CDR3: CASRPGGSSYEQYF

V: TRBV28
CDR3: CASSEQGSTEAFF

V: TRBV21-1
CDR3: CASSSQGKETQYF

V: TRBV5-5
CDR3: CASSLKADGYTF

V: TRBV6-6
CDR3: CASSPWTGGGGLSYNSPLHF

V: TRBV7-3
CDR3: CASSFGAAGNTIYF

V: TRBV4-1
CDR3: CASSQVFVFRGLSNSPLHF

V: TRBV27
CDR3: CASSLQGTGELFF

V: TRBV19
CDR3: CASSVLLAGGLTDTQYF

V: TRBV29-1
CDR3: CSTAALGQGGYEQYF

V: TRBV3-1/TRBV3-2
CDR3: CASSLGLDNEQFF

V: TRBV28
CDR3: CASSLNPRDEQFF

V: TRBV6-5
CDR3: CASTNWAHTDTQYF

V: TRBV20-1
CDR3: CSATGVYGYTF

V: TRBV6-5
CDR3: CASSASRSNEKLFF

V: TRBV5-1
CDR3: CASSQNSGRSEAFF

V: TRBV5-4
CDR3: CASSLGDRVQYEQYF

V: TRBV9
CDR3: CASSVRASGAYNEQFF

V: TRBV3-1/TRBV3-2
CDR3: CASSLQGWNTEAFF

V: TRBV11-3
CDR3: CASSLIHSAYNEQFF

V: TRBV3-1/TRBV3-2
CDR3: CASSQGEVSIYGYTF

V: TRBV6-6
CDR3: CASTTGARQPQHF

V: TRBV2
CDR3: CASSPGGYTEAFF

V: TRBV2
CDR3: CASRDRGWTEAFF

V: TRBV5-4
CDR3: CASSAQGYEQYF

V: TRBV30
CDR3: CALLKQGSGYGYTF

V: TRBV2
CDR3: CASSLGGGFTF

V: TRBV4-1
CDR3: CASSQVMVEGPSTDTQYF

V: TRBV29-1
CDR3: CSVAGGSTAAGNTIYF

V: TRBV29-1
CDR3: CSVESLADIYNEQFF

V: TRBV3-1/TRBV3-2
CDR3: CASSPGQGADTQYF

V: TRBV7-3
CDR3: CASSIGTRRAETQYF

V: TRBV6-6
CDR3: CASSYGTGASYEQYF

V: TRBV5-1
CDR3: CASSPDSSNQPQHF

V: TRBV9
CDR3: CASSAGTSVAEQYF